The 23 T cell receptor beta chains presented below share a single source sample, sequenced in a study of CXCR3-negative and CXCR3-positive naive CD8 T cells. With UMI labels, 5' RACE was used to prepare the TRB cDNA libraries. TCRdb reworked the 5' RACE reads into one entry per CDR3 protein, no DNA. This repertoire comprises 50,000 to 75,000 distinct CDR3 sequences; its ten largest clones make up 3.5% to 5.5%. The sequenced material came from naive CXCR3- CD8+ T cells from blood. Subset given: CD45RO-CCR7+CD27+CD95- naive CD8+ T cells lacking CXCR3 (TNR3-). All receptors derive from a human donor in good health. Some clones in this sample may be carry-over from other donors' samples.

The rearrangement uses TRBV30 and TRBJ2-5. Germline V gene lookup returns CDR1 GTSNPN and CDR2 SVGIG (reference sequence). This CDR3 contains 14 residues. The CDR3 loop is CAWSVLGEEETQYF.

CDR3 amino acids: CASSLPPYNEQFF. The V gene is TRBV11-3, the J gene TRBJ2-1. Germline lookup yields CDR1 SGHNT and CDR2 YENEEA. CDR3 length: 13 residues. Full variable domain (outside the CDR3, taken from reference TRBV11-3 and TRBJ2-1): EAGVVQSPRYKIIEKKQPVAFWCNPISGHNTLYWYLQNLGQGPELLIRYENEEAVDDSQLPKDRFSAERLKGVDSTLKIQPAELGDSAVYLCASSLPPYNEQFFGPGTRLTVL.

This rearrangement joins TRBV27 to TRBJ2-1; TCRdb indicates TRBD2, and absent DNA this call remains unverified. Per germline, CDR1 MNHEY and CDR2 SMNVEV (reference sequence). This CDR3 region has 16 residues. This CDR3 is CASSSTVGRRYNEQFF.

V gene TRBV6-5 combines with J gene TRBJ2-7. Germline V gene data show CDR1 as MNHEY and CDR2 as SVGAGI. The CDR3 consists of 15 residues. The CDR3 sequence: CASSRIDWTIDEQYF.

The chain employs TRBV19 and TRBJ1-6; there is no DNA to check the TCRdb D call of TRBD1. CDR1 is LNHDA and CDR2 is SQIVND in the germline V gene (reference sequence). This CDR3 has 14 residues. CDR3 in amino acids: CASTPTGGNSPLHF.

The chain joins TRBV28 to TRBJ2-3. There are 14 residues in the CDR3. Germline values: CDR1 MDHEN, CDR2 SYDVKM. CDR3: CASSLVRVADTQYF.

The chain joins TRBV5-1 to TRBJ2-2; lacking DNA, the TRBD1 call made by TCRdb goes unchecked. Germline assignment: CDR1 SGHRS and CDR2 YFSETQ. CDR3 length equals 15 residues. This chain's CDR3 is CASSLRTGDTGELFF.

V usage is TRBV2 and J usage is TRBJ2-3; TCRdb's assignment of TRBD1 cannot be checked, as there is no DNA. Germline V gene lookup returns CDR1 SNHLY and CDR2 FYNNEI. This CDR3 is 14 amino acids long. CDR3 protein: CASSHRGLTDTQYF.

The chain is built from TRBV6-4 and TRBJ2-2; no DNA is available, so the TRBD1 call from TCRdb remains unchecked. The CDR3 has 15 amino acids. CDR1 is MRHNA and CDR2 is SNTAGT in the germline V gene. CDR3 in amino acids: CASIPGTDNTGELFF.

The J gene is TRBJ2-1, the V gene TRBV20-1; TCRdb designates TRBD1, a call that cannot be tested without DNA. Germline CDR1 and CDR2: DFQATT and SNEGSKA (reference sequence). The CDR3 covers 15 residues. CDR3: CSATQQGNPYNEQFF.

The chain employs TRBV5-6 and TRBJ1-5. There are 15 residues in the CDR3. CDR1 is SGHDT and CDR2 is YYEEEE in the germline V gene. CDR3 region: CASSQFLVHNQPQHF.

V gene TRBV28 combines with J gene TRBJ1-2. Germline CDR1 MDHEN, CDR2 SYDVKM. This CDR3 contains 16 residues. CDR3 amino acids: CASSLGGVPSFYGYTF.

The genes are TRBV5-1 and TRBJ2-7; the D gene TCRdb calls, TRBD1, cannot be checked with no DNA. The V gene's germline CDR1 is SGHRS and CDR2 YFSETQ. The CDR3 spans 15 residues. The CDR3 sequence: CASIEDRSSSYEQYF. The full variable domain, rest sourced from reference TRBV5-1 and TRBJ2-7, is KAGVTQTPRYLIKTRGQQVTLSCSPISGHRSVSWYQQTPGQGLQFLFEYFSETQRNKGNFPGRFSGRQFSNSRSEMNVSTLELGDSALYLCASIEDRSSSYEQYFGPGTRLTVT.

The chain has TRBV10-3 and TRBJ1-6; TCRdb designates TRBD1, a call that cannot be tested without DNA. The CDR3 consists of 16 residues. CDR1 and CDR2 (germline): ENHRY, SYGVKD. The CDR3 region is CAISESQGAGDSPLHF.

The V call is TRBV29-1, the J call TRBJ2-1; no DNA is available, so the TRBD2 call from TCRdb remains unchecked. The CDR3 is made up of 14 amino acids. The V gene's germline CDR1 is SQVTM and CDR2 ANQGSEA. This chain's CDR3 is CSVQWTSVYNEQFF.

This clonotype counts as medium-sized by frequency. The chain's CDR3 is CASSVDRYTEAFF. The rearrangement links TRBV7-7 to TRBJ1-1; with no DNA, the TCRdb D assignment of TRBD1 cannot be verified. CDR1 is SSHAT, CDR2 FNYEAQ, per germline (reference sequence). The CDR3 is 13 residues long.

V is TRBV7-3 and J is TRBJ2-7; the TRBD1 assignment by TCRdb is unverifiable without DNA. The CDR3 has 15 residues. Germline V gene data show CDR1 as SGHTA and CDR2 as FQGTGA. CDR3 sequence: CASSPYGGSSYEQYF.

The chain recombines TRBV6-4 with TRBJ2-1; TCRdb's D call, TRBD1, is unchecked because there is no DNA. CDR1 is MRHNA, CDR2 SNTAGT, per germline. There are 13 residues in the CDR3. The chain's CDR3 is CASALGARNEQFF.

The chain employs TRBV29-1 and TRBJ1-1. This CDR3 is built from 13 residues. The germline V gene encodes CDR1 SQVTM and CDR2 ANQGSEA. This CDR3 is CSVVSSMNTEAFF.

V gene TRBV6-5 combines with J gene TRBJ2-7; TCRdb gives TRBD1 as the D gene, but with no DNA this cannot be confirmed. The CDR3 sequence is 14 residues long. CDR1 and CDR2 (germline): MNHEY, SVGAGI. CDR3 amino acids: CASSYGTGAYEQYF.

The chain couples TRBV6-2 or TRBV6-3 to TRBJ2-1. The germline V gene encodes CDR1 MNHEY and CDR2 SVGEGT. The CDR3 runs 12 residues. The CDR3 is CASSYGGNEQFF.

The chain recombines TRBV7-9 with TRBJ2-5. The CDR3 is 13 amino acids. Germline lookup yields CDR1 SEHNR and CDR2 FQNEAQ (reference sequence). This CDR3 is CASSPGYQETQYF. The full variable domain, with the rest looked up from reference TRBV7-9 and TRBJ2-5, is DTGVSQNPRHKITKRGQNVTFRCDPISEHNRLYWYRQTLGQGPEFLTYFQNEAQLEKSRLLSDRFSAERPKGSFSTLEIQRTEQGDSAMYLCASSPGYQETQYFGPGTRLLVL.

J is TRBJ1-1 and V is TRBV9. Germline V gene lookup returns CDR1 SGDLS and CDR2 YYNGEE. The CDR3 runs 14 residues. This CDR3 reads CASSVAEEGTEAFF. The full variable domain, with the rest looked up from reference TRBV9 and TRBJ1-1, is DSGVTQTPKHLITATGQRVTLRCSPRSGDLSVYWYQQSLDQGLQFLIQYYNGEERAKGNILERFSAQQFPDLHSELNLSSLELGDSALYFCASSVAEEGTEAFFGQGTRLTVV.